The clone carrying this T cell receptor (beta chain) showed up many times. The data stem from a study of T-cell reconstitution after alpha-beta-depleted transplantation in children. Preparation of the TCRbeta library was carried out with unique molecular identifiers. Each CDR3 protein is one row after TCRdb ran MiXCR on the PCR reads. Of roughly 190,000 distinct CDR3 sequences listed, roughly 15% were seen once; the top ten hold under 15%. V shed 0 bases, J shed 9 bases, and the junction held 4 bases outside the gene matches. The CDR3 extends over 15 amino acids. This TCR came from a human donor who donated a stem cell graft to a child with acute lymphoblastic leukemia. The sample consisted of PBMCs from the stem cell graft donor, taken from the stem cell graft. This chain uses TRBV12-3 or TRBV12-4 with TRBJ2-1; TRBD1 matches at 11 bases. The CDR3 here is CASSLAGQGGGEQFF. The CDR3 nucleotides are TGTGCCAGCAGTTTAGCGGGACAGGGGGGTGGTGAGCAGTTCTTC.